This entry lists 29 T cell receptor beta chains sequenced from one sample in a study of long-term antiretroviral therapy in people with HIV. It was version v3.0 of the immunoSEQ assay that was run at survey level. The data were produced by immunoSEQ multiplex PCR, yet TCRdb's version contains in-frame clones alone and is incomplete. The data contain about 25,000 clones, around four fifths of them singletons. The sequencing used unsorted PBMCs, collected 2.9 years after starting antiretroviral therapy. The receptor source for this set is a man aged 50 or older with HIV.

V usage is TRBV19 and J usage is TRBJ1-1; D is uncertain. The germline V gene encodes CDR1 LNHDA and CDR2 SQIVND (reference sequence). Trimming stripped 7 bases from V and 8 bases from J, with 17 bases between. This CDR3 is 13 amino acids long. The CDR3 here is CASTNTRVEEAFF. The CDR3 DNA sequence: TGTGCCAGTACCAACACCCGGGTCGAAGAAGCTTTCTTT.

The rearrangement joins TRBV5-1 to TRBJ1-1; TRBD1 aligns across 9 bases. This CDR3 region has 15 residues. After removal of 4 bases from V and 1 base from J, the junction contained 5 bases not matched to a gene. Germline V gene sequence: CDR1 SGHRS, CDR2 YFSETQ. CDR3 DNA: TGCGCCAGCAGCCTACAGGGGGCGGCGAACACTGAAGCTTTCTTT. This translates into CASSLQGAANTEAFF.

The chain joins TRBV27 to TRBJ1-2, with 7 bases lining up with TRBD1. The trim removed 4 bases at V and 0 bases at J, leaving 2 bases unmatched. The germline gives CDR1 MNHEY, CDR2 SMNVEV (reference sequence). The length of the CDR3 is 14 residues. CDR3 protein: CASSSGGANYGYTF. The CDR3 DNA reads TGTGCCAGCAGTTCAGGGGGTGCTAACTATGGCTACACCTTC.

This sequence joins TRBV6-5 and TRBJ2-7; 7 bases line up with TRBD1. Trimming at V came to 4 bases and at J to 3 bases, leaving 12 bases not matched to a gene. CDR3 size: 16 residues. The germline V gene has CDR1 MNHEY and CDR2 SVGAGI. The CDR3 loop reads CASSFGSGTVDYEQYF. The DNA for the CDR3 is TGTGCCAGCAGTTTTGGCTCCGGGACAGTGGACTACGAGCAGTACTTC.

CDR3 DNA: TGTGCCAGCAGCTATTCGGGGGCCGGAGATACGCAGTATTTT. It encodes CASSYSGAGDTQYF. The rearrangement links TRBV7-3 to TRBJ2-3; D tentatively fits TRBD1 or TRBD2 (6 bases each). V lost 4 bases to trimming and J lost 5 bases, with 13 bases between them. This CDR3 comprises 14 residues. Germline V gene sequence: CDR1 SGHTA, CDR2 FQGTGA.

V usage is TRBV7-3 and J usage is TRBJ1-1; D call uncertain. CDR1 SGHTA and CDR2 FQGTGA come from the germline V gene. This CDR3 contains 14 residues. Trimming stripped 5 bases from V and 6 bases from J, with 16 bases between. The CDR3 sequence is CASSDHSGVPEAFF. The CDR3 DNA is TGTGCCAGCAGCGACCACTCGGGAGTGCCTGAAGCTTTCTTT.

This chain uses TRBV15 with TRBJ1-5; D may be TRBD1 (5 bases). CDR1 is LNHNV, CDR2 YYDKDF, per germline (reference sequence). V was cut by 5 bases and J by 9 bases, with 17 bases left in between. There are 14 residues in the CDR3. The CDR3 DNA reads TGTGCCACCAGCCGGGGGGTAGGGGTTGTGCCCCAGCATTTT. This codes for CATSRGVGVVPQHF.

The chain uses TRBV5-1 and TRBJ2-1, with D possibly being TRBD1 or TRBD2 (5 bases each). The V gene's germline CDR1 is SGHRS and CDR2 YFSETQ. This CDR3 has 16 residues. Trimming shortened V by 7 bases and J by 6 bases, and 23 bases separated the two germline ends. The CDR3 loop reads CASATTGTPGINEQFF. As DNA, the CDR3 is TGCGCCAGCGCCACCACCGGGACGCCGGGGATCAATGAGCAGTTCTTC.

This chain's CDR3 is CASSPNEKLFF. CDR3 in DNA: TGTGCCAGCTCACCTAATGAAAAACTGTTTTTT. The chain joins TRBV18 to TRBJ1-4; D unresolved. The V and J ends lost 3 bases and 4 bases respectively, with 0 bases between them. Germline CDR1 and CDR2: KGHSH and LQKENI. The CDR3 spans 11 residues.

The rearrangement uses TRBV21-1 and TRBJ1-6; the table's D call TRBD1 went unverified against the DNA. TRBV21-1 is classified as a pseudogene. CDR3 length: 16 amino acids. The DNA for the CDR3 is TGTGCCAGCAGCCCGCTAAGATGTAGACAGCGTTCACCCCTCCACTTT. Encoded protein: CASSPLRCRQRSPLHF.

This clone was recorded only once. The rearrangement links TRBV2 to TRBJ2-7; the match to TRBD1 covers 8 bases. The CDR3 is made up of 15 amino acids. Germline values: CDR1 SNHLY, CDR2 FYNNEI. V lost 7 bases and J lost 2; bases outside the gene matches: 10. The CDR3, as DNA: TGTGCCAGCACGGGGGCGAGGACAGGGACCTACGAGCAGTACTTC. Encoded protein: CASTGARTGTYEQYF.

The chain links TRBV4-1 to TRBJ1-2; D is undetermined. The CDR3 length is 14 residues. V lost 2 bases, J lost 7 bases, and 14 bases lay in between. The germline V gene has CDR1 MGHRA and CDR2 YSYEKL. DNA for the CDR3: TGCGCCAGCAGCCAACAACCCACAAAAGGTGGCTACACCTTC. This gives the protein CASSQQPTKGGYTF.

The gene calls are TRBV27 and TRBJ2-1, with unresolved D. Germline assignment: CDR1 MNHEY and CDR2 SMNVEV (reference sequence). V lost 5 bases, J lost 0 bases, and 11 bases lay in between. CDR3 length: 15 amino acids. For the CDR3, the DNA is TGTGCCAGCAGTCTCGGCCCTAGCTCCTACAATGAGCAGTTCTTC. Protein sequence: CASSLGPSSYNEQFF.

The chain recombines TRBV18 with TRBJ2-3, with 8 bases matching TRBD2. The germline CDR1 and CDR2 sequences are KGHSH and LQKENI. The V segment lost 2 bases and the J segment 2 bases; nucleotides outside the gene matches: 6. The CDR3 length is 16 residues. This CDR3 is CASSPSTGGPTDTQYF. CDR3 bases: TGTGCCAGCTCACCATCGACGGGGGGGCCCACAGATACGCAGTATTTT.

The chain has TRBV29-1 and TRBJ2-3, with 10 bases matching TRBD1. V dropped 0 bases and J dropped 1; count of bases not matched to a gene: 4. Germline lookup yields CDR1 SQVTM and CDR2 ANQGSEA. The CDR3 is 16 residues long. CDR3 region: CSVEDQGTGGTDTQYF. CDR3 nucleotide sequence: TGCAGCGTTGAAGATCAAGGGACAGGGGGCACAGATACGCAGTATTTT.

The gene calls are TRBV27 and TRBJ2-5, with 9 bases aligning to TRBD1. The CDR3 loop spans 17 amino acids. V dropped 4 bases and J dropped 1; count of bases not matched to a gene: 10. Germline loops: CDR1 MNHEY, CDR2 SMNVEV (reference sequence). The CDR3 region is CASSSGQGRRFQETQYF. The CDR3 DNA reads TGTGCCAGCAGTTCAGGACAGGGGAGAAGGTTCCAAGAGACCCAGTACTTC.

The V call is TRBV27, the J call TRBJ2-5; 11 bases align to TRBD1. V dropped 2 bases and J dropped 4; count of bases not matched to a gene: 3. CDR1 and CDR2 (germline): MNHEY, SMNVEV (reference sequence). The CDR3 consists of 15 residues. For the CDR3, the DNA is TGTGCCAGCAGTTTAGGGACAGGGGGAGGAGAGACCCAGTACTTC. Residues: CASSLGTGGGETQYF.

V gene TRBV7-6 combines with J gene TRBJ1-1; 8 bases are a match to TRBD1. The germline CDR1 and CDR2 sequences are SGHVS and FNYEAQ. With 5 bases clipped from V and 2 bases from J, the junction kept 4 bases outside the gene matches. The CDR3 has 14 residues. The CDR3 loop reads CASSLQGANTEAFF. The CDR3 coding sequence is TGTGCCAGCAGCCTCCAGGGGGCAAACACTGAAGCTTTCTTT.

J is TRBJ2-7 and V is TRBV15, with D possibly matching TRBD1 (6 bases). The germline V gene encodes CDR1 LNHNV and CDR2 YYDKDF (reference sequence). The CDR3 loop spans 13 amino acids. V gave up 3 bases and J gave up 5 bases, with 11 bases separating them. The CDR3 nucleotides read TGTGCCACCAGCAGTACACAGGGAGACGAGCAGTACTTC. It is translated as CATSSTQGDEQYF. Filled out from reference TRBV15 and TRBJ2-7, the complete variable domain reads DAMVIQNPRYQVTQFGKPVTLSCSQTLNHNVMYWYQQKSSQAPKLLFHYYDKDFNNEADTPDNFQSRRPNTSFCFLDIRSPGLGDTAMYLCATSSTQGDEQYFGPGTRLTVT.

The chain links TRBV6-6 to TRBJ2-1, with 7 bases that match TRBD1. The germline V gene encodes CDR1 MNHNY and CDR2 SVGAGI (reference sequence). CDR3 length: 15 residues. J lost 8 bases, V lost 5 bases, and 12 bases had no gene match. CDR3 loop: CASSITGEWRDEQFF. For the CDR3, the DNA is TGTGCCAGCAGTATAACAGGGGAATGGCGGGATGAGCAGTTCTTC.

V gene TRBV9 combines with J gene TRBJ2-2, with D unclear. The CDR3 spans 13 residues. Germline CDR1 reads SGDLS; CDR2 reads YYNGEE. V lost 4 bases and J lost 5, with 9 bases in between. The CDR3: CASSLTSTGELFF. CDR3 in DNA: TGTGCCAGCAGCCTCACATCGACCGGGGAGCTGTTTTTT.

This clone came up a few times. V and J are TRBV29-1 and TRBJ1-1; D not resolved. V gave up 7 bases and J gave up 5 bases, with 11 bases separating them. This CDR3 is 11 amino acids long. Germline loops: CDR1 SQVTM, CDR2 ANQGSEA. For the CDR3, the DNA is TGCAGCGGGGATGAGGTTACTGAAGCTTTCTTT. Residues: CSGDEVTEAFF.

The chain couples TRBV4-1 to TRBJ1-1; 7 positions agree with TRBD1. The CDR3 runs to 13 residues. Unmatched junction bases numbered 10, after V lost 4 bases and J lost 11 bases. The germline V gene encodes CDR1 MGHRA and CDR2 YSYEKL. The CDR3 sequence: CASSPDRVAWAFF. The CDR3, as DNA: TGCGCCAGCAGCCCCGACAGGGTTGCATGGGCTTTCTTT.

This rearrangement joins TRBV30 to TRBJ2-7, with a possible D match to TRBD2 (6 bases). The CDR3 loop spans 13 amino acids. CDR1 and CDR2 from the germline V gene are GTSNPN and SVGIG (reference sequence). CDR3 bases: TGTGGGGTGGTACGGAGGGGACCCTACGAGCAGTACTTC. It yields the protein CGVVRRGPYEQYF.

In nucleotides, the CDR3 is TGTGCCAGCATCGACCCGGACAGGGGAGGTCAGCCCCAGCATTTT. Its translation: CASIDPDRGGQPQHF. This chain uses TRBV6-1 with TRBJ1-5; 9 bases are shared with TRBD1. Germline V gene lookup returns CDR1 MNHNS and CDR2 SASEGT. V gave up 7 bases and J gave up 6 bases; unmatched junction bases: 10. The CDR3 is 15 amino acids.

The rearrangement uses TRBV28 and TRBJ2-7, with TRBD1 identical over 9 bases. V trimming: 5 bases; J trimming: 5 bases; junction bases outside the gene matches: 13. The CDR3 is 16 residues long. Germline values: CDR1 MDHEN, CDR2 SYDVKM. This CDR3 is CASSLPRGQGRDEQYF. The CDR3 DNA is TGTGCCAGCAGTCTCCCCCGGGGACAGGGACGTGACGAGCAGTACTTC. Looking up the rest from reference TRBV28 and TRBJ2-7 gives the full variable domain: DVKVTQSSRYLVKRTGEKVFLECVQDMDHENMFWYRQDPGLGLRLIYFSYDVKMKEKGDIPEGYSVSREKKERFSLILESASTNQTSMYLCASSLPRGQGRDEQYFGPGTRLTVT.

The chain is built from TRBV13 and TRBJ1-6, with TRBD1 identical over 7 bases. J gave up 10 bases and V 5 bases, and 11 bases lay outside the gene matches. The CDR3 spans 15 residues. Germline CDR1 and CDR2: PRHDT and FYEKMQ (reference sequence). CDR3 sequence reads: CASSTRQGLKSPLHF. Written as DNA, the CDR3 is TGTGCCAGCAGCACGAGACAGGGTCTAAAGTCACCCCTCCACTTT.

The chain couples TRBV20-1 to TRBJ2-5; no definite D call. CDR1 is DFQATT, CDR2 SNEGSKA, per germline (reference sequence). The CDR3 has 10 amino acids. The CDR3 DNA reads TGCAGCTACCGGAAAGAGACCCAGTACTTC. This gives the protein CSYRKETQYF.

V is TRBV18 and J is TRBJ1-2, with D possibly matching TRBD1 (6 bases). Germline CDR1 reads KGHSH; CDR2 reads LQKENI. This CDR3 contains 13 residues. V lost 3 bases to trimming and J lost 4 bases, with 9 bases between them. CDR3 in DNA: TGTGCCAGCTCACCGGGGGCGGGCTATGGCTACACCTTC. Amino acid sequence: CASSPGAGYGYTF.